This TCR beta chain was profiled in a study of early T cells in non-severe SARS-CoV-2 infection. Study details: Sequencing targeted bulk RNA from unsorted whole blood, leaving chains unpaired.

Individual cDNA molecules received unique molecular identifiers. TCRdb independently ran MiXCR on the 5' RACE reads; one entry per CDR3 protein. The sample holds some 59,000 distinct CDR3 sequences, 10% seen once. This clonotype was recorded many times. Its antigen remains unknown. Whole-study findings and limits: Missing private and CD4 specificities, VDJdb matching favored anti-spike CD8 responses.

This TCR was sampled from an adult who was a healthcare worker with PCR-confirmed SARS-CoV-2 infection or an uninfected control (not recorded which). The sequenced sample consisted of whole blood.

The CDR3 DNA reads as TGCGCCAGCAGCATATACGGGACAGCTACTGAAGCTTTCTTT. As protein: CASSIYGTATEAFF. The chain joins TRBV5-1 to TRBJ1-1; 7 nucleotides match TRBD1. Germline V gene sequence: CDR1 SGHRS, CDR2 YFSETQ. CDR3 length: 14 residues. The trim removed 4 bases at V and 5 bases at J, leaving 8 bases unmatched.